This T cell receptor beta chain was recovered during a study of T cell responses to AZD1222 COVID-19 vaccine. Study overall: The study pooled second doses at about 4 or about 12 weeks.

Study results and caveats: Spike-specific TCR breadth and depth rose after two AZD1222 doses. Scientists sampled the repertoires only once the peak T cell response had passed.

The CDR3 spans 13 residues. V lost 3 bases, J lost 12 bases, and 6 bases stayed unmatched. Some clones are missing from TCRdb's copy, which holds only in-frame ones; the method was immunoSEQ multiplex PCR. Of 95,000 to 100,000 clones in the sample, approximately 90% were seen once. Details on this clone: Antigen unknown.

The material sequenced was peripheral blood, taken on day 0 of AZD1222 vaccination. This clonotype was obtained from an adult in good health. This rearrangement joins TRBV12-3 or TRBV12-4 to TRBJ2-1; 9 bases match TRBD1. The CDR3 DNA follows: TGTGCCAGCAGTTTTTGGGACAGGGTCGGGCAGTTCTTC. This translates into CASSFWDRVGQFF.